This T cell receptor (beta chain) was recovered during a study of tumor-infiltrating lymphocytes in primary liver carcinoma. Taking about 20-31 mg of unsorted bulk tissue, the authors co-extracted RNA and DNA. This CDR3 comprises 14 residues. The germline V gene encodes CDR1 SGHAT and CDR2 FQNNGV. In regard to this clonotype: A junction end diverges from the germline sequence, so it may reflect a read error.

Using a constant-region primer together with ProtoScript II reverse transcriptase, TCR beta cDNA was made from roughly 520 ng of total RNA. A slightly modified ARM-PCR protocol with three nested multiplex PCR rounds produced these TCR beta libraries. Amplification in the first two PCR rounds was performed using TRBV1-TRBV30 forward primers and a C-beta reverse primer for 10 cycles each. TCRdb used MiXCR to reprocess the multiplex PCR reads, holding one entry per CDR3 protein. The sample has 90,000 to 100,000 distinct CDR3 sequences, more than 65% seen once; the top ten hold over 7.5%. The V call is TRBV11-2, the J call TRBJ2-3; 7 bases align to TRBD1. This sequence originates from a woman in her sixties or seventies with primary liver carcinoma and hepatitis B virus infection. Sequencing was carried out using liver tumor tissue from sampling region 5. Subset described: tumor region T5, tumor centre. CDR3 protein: CASSLDREIDTLYF. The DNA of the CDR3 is TGTGCCAGCAGCCTAGACAGGGAGATAGATACGCTGTATTTT.